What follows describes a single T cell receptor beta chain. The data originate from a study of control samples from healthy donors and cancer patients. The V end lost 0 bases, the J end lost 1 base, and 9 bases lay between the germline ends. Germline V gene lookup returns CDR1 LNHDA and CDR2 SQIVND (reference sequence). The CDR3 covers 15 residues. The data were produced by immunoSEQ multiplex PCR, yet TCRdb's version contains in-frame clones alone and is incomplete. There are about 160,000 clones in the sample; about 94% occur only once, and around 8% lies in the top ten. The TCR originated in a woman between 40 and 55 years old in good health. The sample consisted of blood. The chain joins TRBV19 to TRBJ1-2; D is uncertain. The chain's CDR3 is CASSIDMTNNYGYTF. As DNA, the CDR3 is TGTGCCAGTAGTATAGATATGACAAATAACTATGGCTACACCTTC.